This T cell receptor beta chain was recorded in a study of OX40 agonist ivuxolimab in advanced cancers. Regarding the study in general: The costimulatory receptor OX40 (CD134) was targeted by ivuxolimab, a fully human IgG2 agonistic monoclonal antibody. Intravenous ivuxolimab was administered to patients every 2 weeks at six dose levels: 0.01, 0.1, 0.3, 1.5, 3 and 10 mg/kg. Among the approximately 54 dose-escalation patients, about 20 had hepatocellular carcinoma, around 15 melanoma, 9 renal cell carcinoma and 9 head and neck cancer. The dose-escalation cohort was 82.7% male with a mean age of approximately 60 years, ranging from roughly 23 to 90. Patients were allowed to have had prior anti-PD-1, anti-PD-L1 or anti-CTLA-4 therapy, and approximately 39% of the dose-escalation patients had been treated with checkpoint inhibitors. Partial responses occurred in three dose-escalation patients, of whom one had hepatocellular carcinoma and two had cutaneous melanoma. The point of sequencing TCRbeta in the periphery was to test whether ivuxolimab changed TCR sequence diversity and drove clonal T-cell expansion. The paper reports the monotherapy dose-escalation portion (N of about 52 patients) of the phase I ivuxolimab trial.

The germline V gene gives CDR1 as SGDLS and CDR2 as YYNGEE. The trim is 0 bases for V and 3 bases for J, with a gap of 7 bases between the germline ends. The CDR3 runs 14 amino acids, cysteine and phenylalanine included. The entry retains the CDR3 DNA only, 42 bases that are in frame from base 1. As regards this clone: Its target antigen remains unknown. Within one base of it there is no much larger clone, and no base qualities were kept.

The paper as a whole reports these results and caveats: At doses from 0.1 to 3.0 mg/kg, clonal expansion was seen in both CD4+ and CD8+ blood T cells between baseline and week 6. Which antigens the clonally expanded peripheral T cells were specific for was not determined. Low levels of normalized T-cell clonal expansion were also seen in some nonresponding patients. After ivuxolimab, more expanded clones were found on average in CD8+ T cells than in CD4+ T cells. In the 0.1-3.0 mg/kg groups, partial responders had among the lowest normalized peripheral clonal expansion, particularly in CD8+ T cells.

Patients with autoimmune disease history or receiving systemic immunosuppression were excluded from the trial. Peripheral blood for TCR sequencing was collected from all dose cohorts at baseline, on cycle 4 day 1, and on cycle 7 day 1. Samples were obtained from an open-label, multicenter, first-in-human phase I dose-escalation trial of ivuxolimab. The trial enrolled adults with locally advanced or metastatic head and neck squamous cell, hepatocellular, melanoma or renal cell carcinoma. CD4+ and CD8+ T cells were sorted separately from peripheral blood before TCR sequencing. Genomic DNA was isolated from the sorted cells so that the TCRbeta CDR3 region could be sequenced. TCRbeta CDR3 regions were sequenced using the immunoSEQ Assay. What TCRdb holds here is the immuneACCESS table cut down to in-frame rearrangements. Part of the clones is not present; checked against another copy, under half of the missing clones reflect an unresolved V gene, and the others are unexplained. This sample lists some 70,000 clones; roughly 84% were detected once. Together, the top ten hold more than 2% of the sample.

Sequenced material: CD4+ or CD8+ T cells sorted from blood, taken in a trial of the OX40 agonist ivuxolimab. The sequence was obtained from an adult with an advanced solid tumor such as melanoma, head and neck, liver or kidney cancer. The V and J genes are TRBV9 and TRBJ1-5; no D gene call is confident. The DNA reads TGTGCCAGCAGCGTAGTTCAGTCCAATCAGCCCCAGCATTTT. Its product reads: CASSVVQSNQPQHF.